These T cell receptor beta chains were read from a single sample in a study of identical twins' blood T cells. TCRdb independently ran MiXCR on the 5' RACE reads; one entry per CDR3 protein. Found here are a few hundred thousand distinct CDR3 sequences, about 28% of them singletons; the top ten hold 5.5% to 6.5%. Sequencing was done on a sample of PBMCs. The source of these receptors is a woman aged 18 to 55 in good health. CDR3s leave out the opening cysteine and the closing phenylalanine or tryptophan. Each record gives: V gene, J gene, CDR3 length, clone size, CDR3 protein. Clone size is stated in some rows and not others, as once, few, many or a class when expanded.

v_call: TRBV5-1; j_call: TRBJ2-1; cdr3_length: 11; clone_size: -; cdr3_aa: ASSPDPYNEQF
v_call: TRBV6-5; j_call: TRBJ2-1; cdr3_length: 12; clone_size: few; cdr3_aa: ASSLGQGYNEQF
v_call: TRBV29-1; j_call: TRBJ1-2; cdr3_length: 13; clone_size: few; cdr3_aa: SVDSNRQGAGGYT
v_call: TRBV18; j_call: TRBJ1-3; cdr3_length: 17; clone_size: -; cdr3_aa: ASSPRLDSGASSGNTIY
v_call: TRBV10-3; j_call: TRBJ2-5; cdr3_length: 11; clone_size: -; cdr3_aa: AIQGGIQETQY
v_call: TRBV5-6; j_call: TRBJ2-2; cdr3_length: 9; clone_size: few; cdr3_aa: ASSRGPSSF
v_call: TRBV7-9; j_call: TRBJ2-7; cdr3_length: 13; clone_size: -; cdr3_aa: ASTTGRGSSYEQY
v_call: TRBV7-2; j_call: TRBJ2-3; cdr3_length: 11; clone_size: -; cdr3_aa: ASSNGVTDTQY
v_call: TRBV20-1; j_call: TRBJ2-3; cdr3_length: 11; clone_size: -; cdr3_aa: SATSGAPNTQY
v_call: TRBV5-1; j_call: TRBJ2-7; cdr3_length: 13; clone_size: -; cdr3_aa: ASSVLRTGNGEQY